The 17 T cell receptor beta chains reported below all come from one sample, sequenced in a study of T cells in Graves' hyperthyroidism and ophthalmopathy. Template material for amplifying TCR beta CDR3 regions consisted of RNA transcripts. When the TCR CDR3 underwent first-round RT-PCR, the HTBI primer set was used. Using its own MiXCR run on the multiplex PCR reads, TCRdb lists one record per CDR3 protein. The sample records around 500,000 distinct CDR3 sequences, about 16% being singletons. Sequences were obtained from blood. The receptors were sampled from a woman in her 30s with Graves' ophthalmopathy.

This clonotype appeared a few times. The chain couples TRBV6-1 to TRBJ2-7; D is perhaps TRBD2 (6 bases). CDR1 and CDR2 (germline): MNHNS, SASEGT. CDR3 length: 16 residues. Trimming cost V 6 bases and J 6 bases, with 24 bases left between them. The CDR3 loop reads CASSLLLASSRLEQYF. The CDR3 bases are TGTGCCAGCAGCCTTCTTCTAGCGTCAAGTCGCCTCGAGCAGTACTTC.

This clonotype was seen many times. CDR3 sequence reads: CAWSEGSLATNEKLFF. CDR3 DNA sequence: TGTGCCTGGAGTGAGGGCAGCCTTGCAACTAATGAAAAACTGTTTTTT. The gene calls are TRBV30 and TRBJ1-4, with D hard to call. The CDR3 has 16 residues. Trimming stripped 1 base from V and 0 bases from J, with 12 bases between. The germline V gene has CDR1 GTSNPN and CDR2 SVGIG (reference sequence). Filled out from reference TRBV30 and TRBJ1-4, the complete variable domain reads SQTIHQWPATLVQPVGSPLSLECTVEGTSNPNLYWYRQAAGRGLQLLFYSVGIGQISSEVPQNLSASRPQDRQFILSSKKLLLSDSGFYLCAWSEGSLATNEKLFFGSGTQLSVL.

As regards this clonotype: No conserved phenylalanine or tryptophan ends this CDR3, so it is likely a read error. This chain links TRBV29-1 with TRBJ2-7; 7 bases agree with TRBD1. This CDR3 contains 14 residues. Germline-derived CDR1 and CDR2 are SQVTM and ANQGSEA. After removal of 4 bases from V and 8 bases from J, the junction contained 14 bases not matched to a gene. CDR3 protein: CSVAKGLTGSQQYL. The CDR3 DNA follows: TGCAGCGTTGCCAAAGGGTTGACAGGGTCGCAGCAGTACCTC.

This clonotype has ten or more counts. This chain joins TRBV6-1 and TRBJ2-7, with TRBD2 matching 7 bases. V gave up 10 bases and J gave up 1 base; unmatched junction bases: 7. This CDR3 region has 13 residues. Germline lookup yields CDR1 MNHNS and CDR2 SASEGT. The CDR3 region is CATQRDGSYEQYF. DNA of the CDR3: TGTGCCACCCAGCGGGATGGATCCTACGAGCAGTACTTC.

About this clonotype itself: Just one base apart from a much larger clone, this may be a read error. No conserved phenylalanine or tryptophan is present at the end of the CDR3, so a read error is the likely explanation. The chain joins TRBV3-1 to TRBJ1-5, with a weak D call TRBD1 (6 bases). Germline CDR1 reads LGHDT; CDR2 reads YNNKEL (reference sequence). V was clipped by 4 bases and J by 3 bases, with 10 bases between them. The CDR3 runs 14 residues. CDR3: CASSLRDTNQPQHL. The CDR3, as DNA: TGTGCCAGCAGCCTCCGGGACACCAATCAGCCCCAGCATCTT.

This clonotype was detected ten times or more. This sequence joins TRBV11-2 and TRBJ2-7; tentatively, D is TRBD1 (5 bases). V lost 1 base and J 6 bases, leaving 13 bases between the germline ends. CDR3 length: 14 residues. CDR1 and CDR2 from the germline V gene are SGHAT and FQNNGV. The CDR3 spells CASSLGQGSSEQYF. As DNA, the CDR3 is TGTGCCAGCAGCTTAGGGCAGGGTAGTTCCGAGCAGTACTTC.

This clonotype turned up a few times. This chain connects TRBV6-1 to TRBJ2-5; TRBD2 matches at 7 bases. The CDR3 length is 17 residues. V shed 6 bases, J shed 0 bases, and the junction held 13 bases outside the gene matches. The germline V gene encodes CDR1 MNHNS and CDR2 SASEGT. In DNA, the CDR3 is TGTGCCAGCAGACAGGAGTCGGCTAGCGGATACCAAGAGACCCAGTACTTC. As protein: CASRQESASGYQETQYF.

This clonotype occurred many times. The CDR3 is CASSTPPGRFQETQYF. In DNA form, the CDR3 reads TGTGCCAGCAGTACTCCTCCGGGGAGGTTCCAAGAGACCCAGTACTTC. The chain has TRBV7-2 and TRBJ2-5; a weak D match, TRBD2 (6 bases). Germline values: CDR1 SGHTA, CDR2 FQGNSA. CDR3 length: 16 residues. The V gene lost 6 bases and the J gene lost 1 base, with 18 bases spanning the gap.

There are a few counts of this clonotype. The CDR3 region is CASSLERLNTEAFF. CDR3 sequence (DNA): TGTGCCAGCAGCTTGGAACGCTTGAACACTGAAGCTTTCTTT. The chain links TRBV5-5 to TRBJ1-1; D gene ambiguous. Trimming took 0 bases from V and 0 from J, leaving 6 bases between them. Germline V gene data show CDR1 as SGHKS and CDR2 as YYEKEE (reference sequence). The CDR3 length is 14 residues.

This clonotype was seen only a few times. This chain connects TRBV12-3 or TRBV12-4 to TRBJ2-1, with D unclear. V was clipped by 3 bases and J by 10 bases, with 7 bases between them. This CDR3 has 11 amino acids. CDR3: CASSFLREQFF. The CDR3 DNA reads TGTGCCAGCAGTTTCCTCCGGGAGCAGTTCTTC.

The gene calls are TRBV6-1 and TRBJ2-2; maybe TRBD2 (5 bases). The CDR3 contains 16 residues. Germline-derived CDR1 and CDR2 are MNHNS and SASEGT. Trimming stripped 8 bases from V and 6 bases from J, with 22 bases between. The CDR3 nucleotides are TGTGCCAGCCCTCCTTTGACTATTCAGACCCCCGGGGAGCTGTTTTTT. Amino acids: CASPPLTIQTPGELFF.

V usage is TRBV27 and J usage is TRBJ1-1; D may be TRBD1 (6 bases). CDR1 and CDR2 (germline): MNHEY, SMNVEV (reference sequence). The CDR3 consists of 15 residues. Trimming left V 7 bases short and J 0 bases short, with 15 bases between. DNA for the CDR3: TGTGCCAGCATTGACGTGGGGGGGCTGAACACTGAAGCTTTCTTT. Translation gives CASIDVGGLNTEAFF.

The V gene is TRBV6-6, the J gene TRBJ2-3, with TRBD2 as a possible D gene (6 bases). The CDR3 covers 14 residues. The germline gives CDR1 MNHNY, CDR2 SVGAGI (reference sequence). V was clipped by 2 bases and J by 0 bases, with 6 bases between them. CDR3 residues: CASSYGGSTDTQYF. The CDR3 bases are TGTGCCAGCAGTTACGGGGGGAGCACAGATACGCAGTATTTT.

The V gene is TRBV27, the J gene TRBJ2-1; the D is unclear. CDR1 MNHEY and CDR2 SMNVEV come from the germline V gene (reference sequence). This CDR3 has 14 amino acids. Trimming took 3 bases from V and 12 from J, leaving 18 bases between them. Written as DNA, the CDR3 is TGTGCCAGCAGTTTCCGGTCGGATGGGTTTTGGCAGTTCTTC. It translates to CASSFRSDGFWQFF.

The chain employs TRBV6-2 or TRBV6-3 and TRBJ2-7; TRBD1 matches at 8 bases. V gave up 4 bases and J gave up 5 bases; unmatched junction bases: 4. This CDR3 comprises 13 residues. Germline lookup yields CDR1 MNHEY and CDR2 SVGEGT. The CDR3: CASSWDRLDEQYF. The CDR3 DNA reads TGTGCCAGCAGTTGGGACAGGTTGGACGAGCAGTACTTC.

The J gene is TRBJ2-7, the V gene TRBV7-3; 8 bases are shared with TRBD1. The germline gives CDR1 SGHTA, CDR2 FQGTGA. This CDR3 comprises 13 residues. V lost 5 bases, J lost 7 bases, and 7 bases stayed unmatched. CDR3 in amino acids: CASSGTGHTEQYF. The DNA of the CDR3 is TGTGCCAGCAGCGGGACAGGTCATACTGAGCAGTACTTC.

The chain is built from TRBV30 and TRBJ1-3, with a possible D match to TRBD1 (5 bases). The germline V gene has CDR1 GTSNPN and CDR2 SVGIG (reference sequence). The CDR3 totals 11 residues. The V gene lost 4 bases and the J gene lost 9 bases, with 10 bases spanning the gap. The CDR3 is CAWIEGATIYF. In DNA form, the CDR3 reads TGTGCCTGGATTGAAGGGGCCACCATATATTTT.